This TCR beta chain appears in the sequencing data of a study of shared clonotypes between healthy human individuals. In the authors' methods: ImmunoSEQ yielded junction-only sequences lacking quality scores, so filtering differed. Clones were sequenced by immunoSEQ multiplex PCR, and TCRdb holds only the in-frame ones, with some missing. That table supplies the V and J calls and clone size; D and trimming were determined from the DNA. The sample carries about 2.1 million clones, about 93% recorded once. Study findings and constraints: When compared with the clonotypes that were shared by all four sorted-subset donors, the non-shared clonotypes turned out to have lower generation probabilities. In having few donors, the study represented limited genetic and exposure-history diversity.

CD8 cells regarded as naive lacked CD45RO, were positively chosen for CCR7, and omitted terminally differentiated effector memory CD45RA+ cells. The CDR3 loop spans 14 amino acids. The germline gives CDR1 MNHEY, CDR2 SMNVEV (reference sequence). Deletions cut 3 bases from V and 0 bases from J, with 9 bases between. Concerning this clone itself: Antigen: not known. The sample holds other DNA sequences that translate to the same CDR3.

Sequenced: naive CD8+ T cells from PBMCs. The chain recombines TRBV27 with TRBJ2-7; D is unclear. This clonotype was obtained from a man between 18 and 35 years old in good health. Some clones in this sample may be carry-over from other donors' samples. The CDR3 bases are TGTGCCAGCAGTTTCCACGGAAGCTCCTACGAGCAGTACTTC. Residues: CASSFHGSSYEQYF.